The clone carrying this TCR beta chain was found a few times. Alongside a J-beta primer mix, a sample-barcoded 5' primer served in a second PCR lasting about 6 to 11 cycles. TCRdb analysed the 5' RACE reads with MiXCR anew, one entry per CDR3 protein. This table has approximately 800,000 distinct CDR3 sequences, 45% to 70% appearing once. The data are from a study of blood T cells in healthy people across ages. Investigators took approximately 10 milliliters of peripheral blood from every donor. The CDR3 covers 15 residues. Source material: blood. The sequence came from a middle-aged man in good health. The rearrangement joins TRBV21-1 to TRBJ2-7; the D call TRBD1 from the table was never checked on the DNA. TRBV21-1 is a pseudogene. The CDR3: CASRLGRSSSYEQYF. The CDR3, as DNA: TGTGCCAGCAGGCTGGGACGTTCGAGCTCCTACGAGCAGTACTTC.